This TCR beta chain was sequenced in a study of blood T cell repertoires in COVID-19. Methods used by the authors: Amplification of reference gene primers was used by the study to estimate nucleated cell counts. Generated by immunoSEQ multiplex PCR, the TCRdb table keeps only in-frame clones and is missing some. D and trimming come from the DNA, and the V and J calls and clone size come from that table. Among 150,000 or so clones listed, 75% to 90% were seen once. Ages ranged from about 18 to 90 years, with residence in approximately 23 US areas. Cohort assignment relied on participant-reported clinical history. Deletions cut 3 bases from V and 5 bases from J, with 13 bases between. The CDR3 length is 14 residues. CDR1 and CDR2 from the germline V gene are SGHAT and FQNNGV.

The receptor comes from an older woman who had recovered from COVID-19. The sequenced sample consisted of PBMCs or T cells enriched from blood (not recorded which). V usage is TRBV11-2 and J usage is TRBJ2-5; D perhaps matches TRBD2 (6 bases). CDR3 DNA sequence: TGTGCCAGCAGCTTTGGAGGGGTTTGGGAGACCCAGTACTTC. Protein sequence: CASSFGGVWETQYF.